The subject of this entry is one T cell receptor (beta chain). Antigen: not known. Sequence at one end of the junction differs from germline and may be a read error. The source of the sample is a study of shared clonotypes between healthy human individuals. Study overall: Contributing individuals were a couple of females and three males aged 18 to 49. Whole-study findings and limits: Since donors were few, the genetic and exposure-history diversity represented was limited.

This was a deep-level run. The protocol was immunoSEQ multiplex PCR, while the TCRdb copy is restricted to in-frame clones and leaves out a portion. The sample contains about 490,000 clones, 70% to 80% of which appear only once. CDR3 size: 17 residues. Germline V CDR1 and CDR2: SGHNT, YYREEE (reference sequence). All of the donors resided in Nashville, Tennessee, and each was a Caucasian adult. V and J are TRBV5-4 and TRBJ2-7; D not resolved. This receptor was taken from a woman between 40 and 55 years old in good health. Some clones in this sample may be carry-over from other donors' samples. Sequenced material: PBMCs. The CDR3 DNA sequence: TGTGCCAGCAGCTTGGAGTGGCAGCGCGAGATCTCCCACGAGCAGTACTTC. Protein sequence: CASSLEWQREISHEQYF.